The present T cell receptor beta chain was sequenced within a study of T cell responses to AZD1222 COVID-19 vaccine. Data came from immunoSEQ multiplex PCR; TCRdb stores just in-frame clones and leaves some out. The sample records approximately 150,000 clones, about 94% being singletons. Germline V gene sequence: CDR1 MNHEY, CDR2 SMNVEV (reference sequence). V was pared by 4 bases and J by 1 base, with 7 bases between. This CDR3 is built from 14 residues. This receptor was identified in an adult who received the AZD1222 COVID-19 vaccine. The material sequenced was peripheral blood, taken 28 days after the second AZD1222 dose. The chain links TRBV27 to TRBJ2-2; D is unresolved. The CDR3 sequence is CASSSTGNTGELFF. The CDR3 DNA follows: TGTGCCAGCAGTTCTACGGGGAACACCGGGGAGCTGTTTTTT.